Presented here are 15 T cell receptor beta chains from one specimen sequenced in a study of blood T cell repertoires in COVID-19. Using immunoSEQ multiplex PCR, the repertoire was profiled, and TCRdb retains in-frame clones only, with some absent. The table records tens of thousands of clones, approximately 83% of them present only once. Sequencing was done on a sample of peripheral blood. The receptors come from a woman aged 60-70 years with acute or convalescent COVID-19.

This chain links TRBV5-8 with TRBJ2-1; TRBD2 matches 8 bases. Germline V lookup: CDR1 SGHTS, CDR2 YDEGEE. V shed 4 bases and J 6 bases; nucleotides not matched to a gene: 9. The CDR3 loop spans 15 amino acids. The CDR3 bases are TGTGCCAGCAGCCGGGGACTAGTAGGGGGCAATGAGCAGTTCTTC. Translated, it gives CASSRGLVGGNEQFF.

This clone was found once. The V gene is TRBV4-1, the J gene TRBJ2-5, with 12 bases lining up with TRBD2. Germline CDR1 reads MGHRA; CDR2 reads YSYEKL. The CDR3 is 15 amino acids. Trimming removed 2 bases from V and 4 bases from J; junction bases left unmatched: 2. CDR3 coding DNA: TGCGCCAGCAGCCAAACGGGACTAGCGGGAGAGACCCAGTACTTC. Encoded protein: CASSQTGLAGETQYF.

This clone was seen just once. V and J are TRBV3-1 (or the pseudogene TRBV3-2) and TRBJ2-3, with 9 bases fitting TRBD2. Germline V gene lookup returns CDR1 LGHDT and CDR2 YNNKEL (reference sequence). With V trimmed by 4 bases and J by 6 bases, 8 bases remained unmatched. The CDR3 sequence is 15 residues long. The CDR3 DNA follows: TGTGCCAGCAGCCTCGGCGGGGGGGCCTCGGATACGCAGTATTTT. This gives the protein CASSLGGGASDTQYF.

The chain joins TRBV6-5 to TRBJ1-2; a weak D match, TRBD1 (5 bases). CDR1 and CDR2 (germline): MNHEY, SVGAGI. V lost 6 bases and J lost 2, with 10 bases in between. There are 13 residues in the CDR3. The CDR3 protein is CASRPQGNYGYTF. The CDR3 DNA sequence: TGTGCCAGCAGGCCTCAGGGAAACTATGGCTACACCTTC.

DNA of the CDR3: TGTGCCTGGAGTACAGGGCGTGGCTACACCTTC. Translated, it gives CAWSTGRGYTF. The genes are TRBV30 and TRBJ1-2; a weak D match, TRBD1 (6 bases). This CDR3 spans 11 amino acids. Germline values: CDR1 GTSNPN, CDR2 SVGIG (reference sequence). V shed 2 bases and J shed 7 bases, with 8 bases lying between them.

The gene calls are TRBV28 and TRBJ1-1; TRBD1 might be the D (6 bases). V lost 6 bases, J lost 5 bases, and 19 bases lay in between. The CDR3 contains 15 residues. The V gene's germline CDR1 is MDHEN and CDR2 SYDVKM. CDR3 nucleotide sequence: TGTGCCAGCAGCCCCATATTACAGGGTAAGACTGAAGCTTTCTTT. This sequence encodes CASSPILQGKTEAFF.

The V gene is TRBV5-1, the J gene TRBJ2-1, with TRBD2 matching 12 bases. There are 17 residues in the CDR3. With 4 bases clipped from V and 1 base from J, the junction kept 6 bases outside the gene matches. The germline gives CDR1 SGHRS, CDR2 YFSETQ. The CDR3 protein is CASSGKLAGGSYNEQFF. Here the CDR3 DNA reads TGCGCCAGCAGCGGAAAGCTAGCGGGAGGGTCCTACAATGAGCAGTTCTTC.

The V call is TRBV30, the J call TRBJ1-2; 9 nucleotides align to TRBD1. Germline-derived CDR1 and CDR2 are GTSNPN and SVGIG (reference sequence). The CDR3 runs to 16 residues. V lost 2 bases and J lost 4; bases outside the gene matches: 11. CDR3 coding DNA: TGTGCCTGGAGTAAACCCGGGACAGGGACCGGCTATGGCTACACCTTC. It translates to CAWSKPGTGTGYGYTF.

Notes on this clone: The junction shows a germline mismatch at one end, possibly a read error. This chain uses TRBV7-7 with TRBJ2-1; a weak D match, TRBD1 (5 bases). CDR3 size: 16 residues. The germline V gene has CDR1 SSHAT and CDR2 FNYEAQ (reference sequence). DNA for the CDR3: TGTGCTAGCAGCCGGTGGGGCGTCCTATCCGACAATGAGCAGTTCTTC. Its protein product is CASSRWGVLSDNEQFF.

This clone qualifies as medium-sized. The CDR3 sequence is CASSAERGLIFSGNTIYF. The DNA of the CDR3 is TGTGCCAGCAGTGCCGAGAGGGGGCTGATCTTCTCTGGAAACACCATATATTTT. This chain uses TRBV6-1 with TRBJ1-3, with TRBD1 identical over 7 bases. Germline assignment: CDR1 MNHNS and CDR2 SASEGT. CDR3 length equals 18 residues. V shed 4 bases and J 0 bases; nucleotides not matched to a gene: 12.

This chain uses TRBV13 with TRBJ2-1; 7 bases match TRBD1. V shed 5 bases, J shed 6 bases, and the junction held 10 bases outside the gene matches. Germline CDR1 reads PRHDT; CDR2 reads FYEKMQ (reference sequence). This CDR3 has 15 residues. Here the CDR3 reads CASSPTQDRSNEQFF. CDR3 in DNA: TGTGCCAGCAGCCCTACCCAGGACAGGTCCAATGAGCAGTTCTTC.

The rearrangement uses TRBV2 and TRBJ1-2; TRBD1 matches at 9 bases. V lost 5 bases and J lost 0; bases outside the gene matches: 1. Per germline, CDR1 SNHLY and CDR2 FYNNEI. The CDR3 covers 14 residues. The CDR3 sequence: CASSRQGANYGYTF. Here the CDR3 DNA reads TGTGCCAGCAGTCGACAGGGGGCTAACTATGGCTACACCTTC.

The chain links TRBV5-1 to TRBJ2-7; TRBD1 matches at 7 bases. Germline V gene lookup returns CDR1 SGHRS and CDR2 YFSETQ. The J segment lost 4 bases and the V segment lost 5 bases, leaving 6 bases of the junction unmatched. The CDR3 is 13 amino acids. The DNA of the CDR3 is TGCGCCAGCAGACCATCGACAGGGTACGAGCAGTACTTC. Its protein product is CASRPSTGYEQYF.

The J gene is TRBJ1-1, the V gene TRBV6-5; 10 bases agree with TRBD1. With V trimmed by 9 bases and J by 8 bases, 12 bases remained unmatched. This CDR3 has 14 amino acids. Germline V lookup: CDR1 MNHEY, CDR2 SVGAGI. The DNA for the CDR3 is TGTGCCAGTAGCAAAGGACAGGGGGAATTCGAAGCTTTCTTT. Its protein product is CASSKGQGEFEAFF.

This chain connects TRBV19 to TRBJ1-1; D remains unclear. Trimming took off 4 bases at V and 1 base at J, with 10 bases between the two ends. Germline V gives CDR1 LNHDA, CDR2 SQIVND (reference sequence). This CDR3 is built from 14 residues. CDR3 DNA sequence: TGTGCCAGTAGTAGGCGGAACAAGAACACTGAAGCTTTCTTT. It is translated as CASSRRNKNTEAFF.